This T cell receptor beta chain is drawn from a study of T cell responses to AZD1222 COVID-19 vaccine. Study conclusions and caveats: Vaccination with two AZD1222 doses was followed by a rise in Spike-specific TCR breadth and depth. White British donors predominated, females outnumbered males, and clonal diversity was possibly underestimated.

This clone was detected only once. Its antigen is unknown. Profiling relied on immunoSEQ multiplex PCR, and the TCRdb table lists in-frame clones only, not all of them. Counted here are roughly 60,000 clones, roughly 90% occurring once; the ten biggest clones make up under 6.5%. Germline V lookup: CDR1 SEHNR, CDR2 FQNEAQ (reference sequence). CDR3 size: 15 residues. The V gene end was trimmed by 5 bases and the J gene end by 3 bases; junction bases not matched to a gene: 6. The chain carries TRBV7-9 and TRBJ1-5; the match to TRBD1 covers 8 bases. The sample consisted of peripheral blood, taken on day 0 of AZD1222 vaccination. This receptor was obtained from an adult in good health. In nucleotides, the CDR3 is TGTGCCAGCAGCACGACAGGGGCTCTCAATCAGCCCCAGCATTTT. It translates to CASSTTGALNQPQHF.